A single sample gave rise to the 22 T cell receptor beta chains below, sequenced in a study of T cell responses to AZD1222 COVID-19 vaccine. Sequencing was performed with immunoSEQ multiplex PCR; in TCRdb, only in-frame clones are kept and a portion is missing. The repertoire holds about 130,000 clones, with around 87% as singletons. Sequenced here: peripheral blood, sampled on day 0 of AZD1222 vaccination. These receptors were collected from an adult in good health.

The V gene is TRBV7-3, the J gene TRBJ2-7, with D perhaps TRBD2 (7 bases). CDR3 length: 14 residues. CDR1 is SGHTA, CDR2 FQGTGA, per germline. V shed 9 bases and J shed 2 bases, with 17 bases lying between them. CDR3 residues: CASPSGEGTYEQYF. CDR3 nucleotide sequence: TGTGCCAGTCCTTCAGGGGAGGGGACCTACGAGCAGTACTTC.

CDR3 sequence: CASSFSLPGRGDRYGYTF. The CDR3 DNA is TGTGCCAGCAGCTTCTCCCTACCGGGGAGGGGTGATCGGTATGGCTACACCTTC. V is TRBV13 and J is TRBJ1-2; possible D gene TRBD1, 5 bases. V gave up 3 bases and J gave up 5 bases, with 25 bases separating them. The CDR3 runs to 18 residues. Germline V CDR1 and CDR2: PRHDT, FYEKMQ (reference sequence).

The chain carries TRBV10-3 and TRBJ2-7; the match to TRBD2 covers 13 bases. V gave up 6 bases and J gave up 7 bases; unmatched junction bases: 6. The CDR3 length is 14 residues. The germline CDR1 and CDR2 sequences are ENHRY and SYGVKD. CDR3 protein: CAISGLAGANEQYF. CDR3 sequence (DNA): TGTGCCATCAGCGGACTAGCGGGAGCTAATGAGCAGTACTTC.

The rearrangement links TRBV2 to TRBJ2-7; tentatively, D is TRBD1 or TRBD2 (6 bases each). The CDR3 spans 12 residues. Germline CDR1 SNHLY, CDR2 FYNNEI. V dropped 6 bases and J dropped 7 bases, with 13 bases sitting between them. CDR3 region: CASRPGAREQYF. The CDR3 DNA reads TGTGCCAGCAGGCCGGGGGCGCGAGAGCAGTACTTC.

Of note for this clone: Other DNA sequences from this sample encode an identical CDR3 as well. The chain is built from TRBV29-1 and TRBJ2-3; TRBD2 agrees at 10 bases. V shed 3 bases and J 2 bases; nucleotides not matched to a gene: 5. The CDR3 is 15 residues long. Looked up from germline, CDR1 is SQVTM and CDR2 is ANQGSEA. CDR3: CSVDVSGRNTDTQYF. For the CDR3, the DNA is TGCAGCGTTGATGTTAGCGGGAGGAACACAGATACGCAGTATTTT.

The chain recombines TRBV30 with TRBJ2-7; the match to TRBD2 covers 7 bases. Trimming at V came to 7 bases and at J to 3 bases, leaving 15 bases not matched to a gene. CDR1 and CDR2 from the germline V gene are GTSNPN and SVGIG (reference sequence). The CDR3 extends over 15 amino acids. The CDR3 loop reads CASTEVGEGRYEQYF. As DNA, the CDR3 is TGTGCCTCTACAGAAGTTGGGGAGGGCCGCTACGAGCAGTACTTC.

This clone is a singleton in its sample. The genes are TRBV5-1 and TRBJ2-3, with D hard to call. Trimming shortened V by 0 bases and J by 2 bases, and 10 bases separated the two germline ends. Germline values: CDR1 SGHRS, CDR2 YFSETQ. The CDR3 covers 15 residues. The DNA of the CDR3 is TGCGCCAGCAGCTTGGACACAATCTCCACAGATACGCAGTATTTT. Encoded protein: CASSLDTISTDTQYF. Together with reference TRBV5-1 and TRBJ2-3, the CDR3 gives the full variable domain: KAGVTQTPRYLIKTRGQQVTLSCSPISGHRSVSWYQQTPGQGLQFLFEYFSETQRNKGNFPGRFSGRQFSNSRSEMNVSTLELGDSALYLCASSLDTISTDTQYFGPGTRLTVL.

With regard to this clone: The junction shows a germline mismatch at one end, possibly a read error. V usage is TRBV28 and J usage is TRBJ2-7; 9 nucleotides match TRBD1. Germline CDR1 MDHEN, CDR2 SYDVKM. There are 12 residues in the CDR3. The CDR3 nucleotides are TGTGCCAGCAGCTCGGGACTACAGGGGGCGATCTTC. This gives the protein CASSSGLQGAIF.

This clone has only one observation. One base away lies a much larger clone, so this may be a sequencing read error. The chain couples TRBV2 to TRBJ1-5; D unclear. Germline V gives CDR1 SNHLY, CDR2 FYNNEI. V lost 4 bases and J lost 1, with 5 bases in between. This CDR3 is 13 amino acids long. Here the CDR3 DNA reads TGTGCCAGCAGTGTTAGGAGCAATCAGCCCCAGCATTTT. It yields the protein CASSVRSNQPQHF.

The CDR3 sequence is CASSGQGVIYGYTF. The CDR3 bases are TGTGCCAGCAGTGGGCAGGGGGTCATCTATGGCTACACCTTC. This chain links TRBV2 with TRBJ1-2, with 7 bases aligning to TRBD1. Germline lookup yields CDR1 SNHLY and CDR2 FYNNEI. CDR3 length: 14 amino acids. After removal of 4 bases from V and 4 bases from J, the junction contained 6 bases not matched to a gene. Variable domain in full (rest from reference TRBV2 and TRBJ1-2): EPEVTQTPSHQVTQMGQEVILRCVPISNHLYFYWYRQILGQKVEFLVSFYNNEISEKSEIFDDQFSVERPDGSNFTLKIRSTKLEDSAMYFCASSGQGVIYGYTFGSGTRLTVV.

This clone was seen only once. The chain has TRBV9 and TRBJ2-1; D ambiguous. In germline, CDR1 is SGDLS, CDR2 YYNGEE. V was trimmed by 0 bases and J by 2 bases, leaving 9 bases between them. There are 15 residues in the CDR3. The CDR3 loop reads CASSVDPTAYNEQFF. CDR3 bases: TGTGCCAGCAGCGTAGACCCCACGGCCTACAATGAGCAGTTCTTC. Combining the CDR3 with reference TRBV9 and TRBJ2-1 gives the whole variable domain DSGVTQTPKHLITATGQRVTLRCSPRSGDLSVYWYQQSLDQGLQFLIQYYNGEERAKGNILERFSAQQFPDLHSELNLSSLELGDSALYFCASSVDPTAYNEQFFGPGTRLTVL.

This clone was observed a few times. The chain employs TRBV9 and TRBJ2-2, with a possible D match to TRBD2 (5 bases). Deletions cut 4 bases from V and 2 bases from J, with 12 bases between. The V gene's germline CDR1 is SGDLS and CDR2 YYNGEE. The CDR3 contains 15 residues. CDR3 in DNA: TGTGCCAGCAGCCGCGGAGGTTTTAACACCGGGGAGCTGTTTTTT. This sequence encodes CASSRGGFNTGELFF.

The chain couples TRBV6-2 or TRBV6-3 to TRBJ2-1; tentative D call: TRBD2 (5 bases). This CDR3 contains 13 residues. Trimming shortened V by 5 bases and J by 6 bases, and 11 bases separated the two germline ends. From germline, CDR1 is MNHEY and CDR2 SVGEGT. The CDR3 sequence: CASSTYSGNEQFF. CDR3 sequence (DNA): TGTGCCAGCAGTACCTACAGCGGCAATGAGCAGTTCTTC.

This chain uses TRBV4-2 with TRBJ2-7; TRBD1 might be the D (6 bases). The germline gives CDR1 LGHNA, CDR2 YNFKEQ. The CDR3 length is 14 residues. The ends were cut back, 3 bases at V and 2 bases at J, with 11 bases in the middle. The CDR3 spells CASSQGAIPYEQYF. The CDR3 DNA reads as TGTGCCAGCAGCCAGGGGGCGATCCCCTACGAGCAGTACTTC.

The genes are TRBV6-5 and TRBJ2-5; a possible D gene is TRBD2 (6 bases). The germline V gene has CDR1 MNHEY and CDR2 SVGAGI. The V gene lost 7 bases and the J gene lost 5 bases, with 14 bases spanning the gap. CDR3 size: 13 residues. The CDR3 sequence is CASTPPGVETQYF. The CDR3 nucleotides are TGTGCCAGCACACCCCCGGGGGTGGAGACCCAGTACTTC.

The rearrangement links TRBV29-1 to TRBJ2-7; D ambiguous. The CDR3 is 13 residues long. V was cut by 4 bases and J by 2 bases, with 12 bases left in between. Germline assignment: CDR1 SQVTM and CDR2 ANQGSEA. The DNA for the CDR3 is TGCAGCGTTGTTCCGCGCTTTACCTACGAGCAGTACTTC. This encodes CSVVPRFTYEQYF.

In this sample, this clone turned up once. The rearrangement uses TRBV27 and TRBJ2-7; 8 bases line up with TRBD1. Germline V CDR1 and CDR2: MNHEY, SMNVEV (reference sequence). The CDR3 totals 13 residues. With V trimmed by 7 bases and J by 1 base, 3 bases remained unmatched. CDR3 residues: CASTRQGSYEQYF. The CDR3 bases are TGTGCCAGCACCCGACAGGGGTCCTACGAGCAGTACTTC.

The rearrangement uses TRBV25-1 and TRBJ2-7, with D maybe TRBD2 (5 bases). Trimming removed 6 bases from V and 3 bases from J, with 6 bases in between. The CDR3 is made up of 11 amino acids. Looked up from germline, CDR1 is MGHDK and CDR2 is SYGVNS. This CDR3 is CASSRDYEQYF. CDR3 DNA: TGTGCCAGCAGCCGGGACTACGAGCAGTACTTC.

This chain connects TRBV6-6 to TRBJ1-1; 8 nucleotides agree with TRBD1. Germline trimming cut 9 bases from V and 3 bases from J; bases unmatched to any gene: 15. Per the germline V gene, CDR1 is MNHNY and CDR2 is SVGAGI (reference sequence). This CDR3 has 16 residues. The CDR3 here is CARAPENRGVDTEAFF. The CDR3 bases are TGTGCCAGAGCCCCGGAGAACAGGGGGGTAGACACTGAAGCTTTCTTT.

This clone occurred a few times. As DNA, the CDR3 is TGTGCCAGCAGCTTGACAGGGGCGAGCGGCTACACCTTC. Translation gives CASSLTGASGYTF. The chain is built from TRBV5-4 and TRBJ1-2; 7 nucleotides line up with TRBD1. CDR3 length equals 13 residues. Germline V CDR1 and CDR2: SGHNT, YYREEE (reference sequence). J lost 8 bases, V lost 1 base, and 5 bases had no gene match. Looking up the rest from reference TRBV5-4 and TRBJ1-2 gives the full variable domain: ETGVTQSPTHLIKTRGQQVTLRCSSQSGHNTVSWYQQALGQGPQFIFQYYREEENGRGNFPPRFSGLQFPNYSSELNVNALELDDSALYLCASSLTGASGYTFGSGTRLTVV.

As for this clone: The same CDR3 is also encoded by other DNA sequences in this sample. The chain has TRBV28 and TRBJ1-6; possibly TRBD1 for D (6 bases). V lost 4 bases and J 7 bases, leaving 14 bases between the germline ends. The length of the CDR3 is 15 residues. Looked up from germline, CDR1 is MDHEN and CDR2 is SYDVKM. CDR3 amino acids: CASSYLTGSNSPLHF. CDR3 sequence (DNA): TGTGCCAGCAGTTATCTAACAGGGAGCAATTCACCCCTCCACTTT.

The V and J genes are TRBV29-1 and TRBJ2-5; D not certain. From germline, CDR1 is SQVTM and CDR2 ANQGSEA. This CDR3 has 12 amino acids. Trimming stripped 4 bases from V and 5 bases from J, with 11 bases between. CDR3 DNA: TGCAGCGTTGGAGTCCCCGGGGAGACCCAGTACTTC. This encodes CSVGVPGETQYF.